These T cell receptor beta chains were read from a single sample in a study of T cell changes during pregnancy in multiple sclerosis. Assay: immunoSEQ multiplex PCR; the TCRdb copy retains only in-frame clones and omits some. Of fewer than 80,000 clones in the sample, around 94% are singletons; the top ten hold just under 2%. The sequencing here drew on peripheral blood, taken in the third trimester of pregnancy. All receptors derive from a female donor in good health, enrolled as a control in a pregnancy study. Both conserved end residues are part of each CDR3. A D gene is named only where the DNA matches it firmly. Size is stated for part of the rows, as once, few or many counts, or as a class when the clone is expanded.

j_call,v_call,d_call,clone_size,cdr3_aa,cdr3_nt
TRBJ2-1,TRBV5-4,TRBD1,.,CASSQGQRTGDNEQFF,TGTGCCAGCAGCCAGGGACAACGGACAGGGGACAATGAGCAGTTCTTC
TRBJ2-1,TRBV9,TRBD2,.,CASSVELAGGNEQFF,TGTGCCAGCAGCGTAGAACTAGCGGGAGGCAATGAGCAGTTCTTC
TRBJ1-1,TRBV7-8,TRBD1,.,CASSLGDRGTATAFF,TGTGCCAGCAGCTTAGGAGACAGGGGAACAGCTACGGCTTTCTTT
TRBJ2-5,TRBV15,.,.,CATSRDRPGQETQYF,TGTGCCACCAGCAGAGATAGGCCAGGTCAAGAGACCCAGTACTTC
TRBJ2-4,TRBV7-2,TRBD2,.,CASSDTPTSGAKNIQYF,TGTGCCAGCAGCGATACACCCACTAGCGGTGCCAAAAACATTCAGTACTTC
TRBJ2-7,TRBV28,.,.,CASSWQGWYEQYF,TGTGCCAGCAGTTGGCAGGGCTGGTACGAGCAGTACTTC
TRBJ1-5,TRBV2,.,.,CASRKGTGGNQPQHF,TGTGCCAGCAGGAAAGGGACGGGAGGTAATCAGCCCCAGCATTTT
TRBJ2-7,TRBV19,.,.,CASSISAWDISSEQYF,TGTGCCAGTAGTATCTCCGCTTGGGACATCTCTAGCGAGCAGTACTTC
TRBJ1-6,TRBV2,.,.,CASARTMPNSPLHF,TGTGCCAGCGCCCGTACAATGCCTAATTCACCCCTCCACTTT
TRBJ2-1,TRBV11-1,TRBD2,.,CASGTSGRDYYNEQFF,TGTGCCAGTGGGACTAGCGGGAGGGATTATTACAATGAGCAGTTCTTC
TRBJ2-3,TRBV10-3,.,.,CAISEGSRADTQYF,TGTGCCATCAGTGAAGGTAGCCGGGCAGATACGCAGTATTTT
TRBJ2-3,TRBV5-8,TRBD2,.,CASSSGGAQGYTQYF,TGTGCCAGCAGCTCGGGGGGGGCCCAGGGTTATACGCAGTATTTT
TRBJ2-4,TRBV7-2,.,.,CASSQQTLPGNIQYF,TGTGCCAGCAGTCAACAGACCCTGCCGGGGAACATTCAGTACTTC
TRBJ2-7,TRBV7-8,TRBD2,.,CASSFDPTTGTSGKTYEQYF,TGTGCCAGCAGCTTCGATCCGACCACCGGGACTAGCGGGAAAACTTACGAGCAGTACTTC
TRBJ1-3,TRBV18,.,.,CASSPISPGASGNTIYF,TGTGCCAGCTCACCGATATCTCCGGGAGCCTCTGGAAACACCATATATTTT
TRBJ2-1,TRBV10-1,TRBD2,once,CASSESGTRGYNEQFF,TGCGCCAGCAGTGAGTCTGGGACTAGGGGTTACAATGAGCAGTTCTTC
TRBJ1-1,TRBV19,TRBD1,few,CASRDRGIEAFF,TGTGCCAGTAGGGACAGGGGAATTGAAGCTTTCTTT
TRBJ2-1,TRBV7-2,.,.,CASSPRWFARSSYNEQFF,TGTGCCAGCAGCCCTAGGTGGTTTGCTAGAAGCTCCTACAATGAGCAGTTCTTC
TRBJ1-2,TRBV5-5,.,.,CASSLRTQGLRANYGYTF,TGTGCCAGCAGCTTGCGCACTCAGGGGCTGAGGGCTAACTATGGCTACACCTTC
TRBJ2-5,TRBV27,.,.,CASSLGPGQTVLKQETQYF,TGTGCCAGCAGTTTAGGGCCAGGGCAGACCGTCCTCAAACAAGAGACCCAGTACTTC
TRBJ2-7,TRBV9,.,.,CASSVGTGKLLGEQYF,TGTGCCAGCAGCGTAGGAACCGGAAAATTACTAGGCGAGCAGTACTTC
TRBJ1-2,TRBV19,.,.,CASNMGWGPNGYTF,TGTGCCAGTAATATGGGATGGGGGCCCAATGGCTACACCTTC
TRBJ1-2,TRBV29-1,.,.,CSVDPQGFNYGYTF,TGCAGCGTTGACCCACAGGGCTTTAACTATGGCTACACCTTC
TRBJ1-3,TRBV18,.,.,CASSPDQGRGNTIYF,TGTGCCAGCTCACCGGATCAGGGTCGGGGAAACACCATATATTTT
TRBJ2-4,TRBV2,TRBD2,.,CASFGLAVQYF,TGTGCCAGCTTTGGACTAGCGGTTCAGTACTTC
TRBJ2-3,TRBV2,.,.,CASSLRGAGVFDTQYF,TGTGCCAGCAGTCTCCGGGGGGCGGGAGTATTTGATACGCAGTATTTT
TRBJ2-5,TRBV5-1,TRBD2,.,CASSLAVVAGRETQYF,TGCGCCAGCAGCTTGGCCGTAGTAGCGGGGCGGGAGACCCAGTACTTC
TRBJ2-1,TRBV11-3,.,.,CASSLNSYNEQFF,TGTGCCAGCAGCTTAAACAGCTACAATGAGCAGTTCTTC
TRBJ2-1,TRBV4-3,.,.,CASSPRVAAYNEQFF,TGCGCCAGCAGCCCTCGTGTAGCCGCTTACAATGAGCAGTTCTTC
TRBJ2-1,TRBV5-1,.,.,CASSLFEGGPYNEQFF,TGCGCCAGCAGCTTGTTTGAGGGGGGGCCTTACAATGAGCAGTTCTTC
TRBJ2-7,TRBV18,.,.,CASSPQGNYEQYF,TGTGCCAGCTCACCACAGGGGAACTACGAGCAGTACTTC
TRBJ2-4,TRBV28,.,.,CASSLDTIRGSLTKNIQYF,TGTGCCAGCAGTCTTGATACGATCAGGGGCAGCCTAACCAAAAACATTCAGTACTTC